This T cell receptor (beta chain) was sequenced in a study of identical twins. Germline CDR1 reads MGHDK; CDR2 reads SYGVNS. The V gene end was trimmed by 3 bases and the J gene end by 4 bases; junction bases not matched to a gene: 3. The CDR3 spans 14 residues. TCRdb fed the 5' RACE reads into MiXCR, producing one record per CDR3 protein. This sample has approximately 500,000 distinct CDR3 sequences, with 20% to 25% found just once. The same specimen was also included in a second study, on T cells expressing NK-cell markers.

Sequencing used CD4+ T cells sorted from blood. The V gene is TRBV25-1, the J gene TRBJ2-1; 7 nucleotides agree with TRBD1. This sequence was found in a woman younger than 35 in good health. The CDR3 coding sequence is TGTGCCAGCAGTGAGGGACAGTGGTACAATGAGCAGTTCTTC. Its protein product is CASSEGQWYNEQFF.